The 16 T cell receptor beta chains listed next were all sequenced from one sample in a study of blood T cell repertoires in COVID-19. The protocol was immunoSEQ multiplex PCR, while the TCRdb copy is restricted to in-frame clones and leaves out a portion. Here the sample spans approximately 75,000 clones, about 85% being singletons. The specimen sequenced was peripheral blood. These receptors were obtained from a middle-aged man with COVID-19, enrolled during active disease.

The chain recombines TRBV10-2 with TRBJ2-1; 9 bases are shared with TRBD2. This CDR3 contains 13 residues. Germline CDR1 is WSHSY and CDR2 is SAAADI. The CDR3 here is CAGREGPENEQFF. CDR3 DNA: TGCGCGGGGCGGGAGGGCCCGGAAAATGAGCAGTTCTTC.

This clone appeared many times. In DNA form, the CDR3 reads TGTGCCAGCAGTGAAGGCGGAAACCTCTACGAGCAGTACTTC. Protein: CASSEGGNLYEQYF. The chain recombines TRBV6-1 with TRBJ2-7; D is undetermined. Germline V gives CDR1 MNHNS, CDR2 SASEGT. The CDR3 consists of 14 residues. Trimming removed 1 base from V and 3 bases from J, with 10 bases in between.

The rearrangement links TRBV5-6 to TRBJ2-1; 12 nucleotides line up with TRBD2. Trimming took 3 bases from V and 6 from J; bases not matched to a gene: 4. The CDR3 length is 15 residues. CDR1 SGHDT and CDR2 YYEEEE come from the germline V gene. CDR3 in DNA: TGTGCCAGCAGCTACCCGACTAGCGGGAGCAATGAGCAGTTCTTC. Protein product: CASSYPTSGSNEQFF.

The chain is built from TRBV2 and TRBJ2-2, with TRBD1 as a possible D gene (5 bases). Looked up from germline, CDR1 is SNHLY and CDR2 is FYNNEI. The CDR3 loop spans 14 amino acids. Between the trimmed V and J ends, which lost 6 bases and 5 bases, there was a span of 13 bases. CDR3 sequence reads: CASRNFQGTGELFF. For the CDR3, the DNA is TGTGCCAGCAGGAACTTCCAGGGAACCGGGGAGCTGTTTTTT.

The CDR3 loop reads CASSLRTGILQETQYF. CDR3 DNA sequence: TGTGCCAGCAGTCTTAGGACGGGAATTCTCCAAGAGACCCAGTACTTC. The V and J genes are TRBV13 and TRBJ2-5; D might be TRBD2 (5 bases). Germline-derived CDR1 and CDR2 are PRHDT and FYEKMQ (reference sequence). Trimming stripped 6 bases from V and 1 base from J, with 18 bases between. The CDR3 loop spans 16 amino acids.

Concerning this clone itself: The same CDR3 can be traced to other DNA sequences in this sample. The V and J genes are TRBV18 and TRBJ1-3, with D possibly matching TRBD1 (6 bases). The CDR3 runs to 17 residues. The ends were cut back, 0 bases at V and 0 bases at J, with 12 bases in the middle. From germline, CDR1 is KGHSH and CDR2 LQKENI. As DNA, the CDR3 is TGTGCCAGCTCACCACCAAGGGGGTCAAGCTCTGGAAACACCATATATTTT. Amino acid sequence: CASSPPRGSSSGNTIYF. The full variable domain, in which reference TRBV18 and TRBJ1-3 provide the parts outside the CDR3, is NAGVMQNPRHLVRRRGQEARLRCSPMKGHSHVYWYRQLPEEGLKFMVYLQKENIIDESGMPKERFSAEFPKEGPSILRIQQVVRGDSAAYFCASSPPRGSSSGNTIYFGEGSWLTVV.

Here the CDR3 reads CASSHGGQGPQHF. The CDR3 coding sequence is TGTGCCAGCAGCCACGGGGGGCAAGGGCCCCAGCATTTT. The chain carries TRBV7-2 and TRBJ1-5, with a weak D call TRBD1 (6 bases). The CDR3 sequence is 13 residues long. V lost 5 bases to trimming and J lost 9 bases, with 14 bases between them. Germline loops: CDR1 SGHTA, CDR2 FQGNSA.

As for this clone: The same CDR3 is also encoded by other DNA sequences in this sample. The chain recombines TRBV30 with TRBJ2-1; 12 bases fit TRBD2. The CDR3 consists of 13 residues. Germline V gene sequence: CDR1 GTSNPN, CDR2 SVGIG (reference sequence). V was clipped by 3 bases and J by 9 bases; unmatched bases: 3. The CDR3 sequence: CAWRLAGGGEQFF. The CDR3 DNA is TGTGCCTGGAGACTAGCGGGAGGAGGTGAGCAGTTCTTC.

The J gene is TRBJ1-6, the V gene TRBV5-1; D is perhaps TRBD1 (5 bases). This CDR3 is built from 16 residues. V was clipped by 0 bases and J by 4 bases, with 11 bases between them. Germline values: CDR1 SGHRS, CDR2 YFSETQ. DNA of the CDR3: TGCGCCAGCAGCTTGGTGGACGGGGGGTATAATTCACCCCTCCACTTT. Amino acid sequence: CASSLVDGGYNSPLHF.

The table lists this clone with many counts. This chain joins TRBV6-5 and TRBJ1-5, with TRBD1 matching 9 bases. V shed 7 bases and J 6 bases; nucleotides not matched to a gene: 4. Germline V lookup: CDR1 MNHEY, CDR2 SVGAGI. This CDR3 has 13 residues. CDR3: CASNRGPFQPQHF. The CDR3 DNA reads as TGTGCCAGCAACAGGGGGCCTTTTCAGCCCCAGCATTTT.

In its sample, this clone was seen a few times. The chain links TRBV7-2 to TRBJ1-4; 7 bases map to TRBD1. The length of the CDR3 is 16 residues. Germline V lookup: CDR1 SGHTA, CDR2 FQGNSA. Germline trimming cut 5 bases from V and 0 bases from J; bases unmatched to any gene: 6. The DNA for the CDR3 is TGTGCCAGCAGCGGAGGGACAGCCGCAACTAATGAAAAACTGTTTTTT. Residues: CASSGGTAATNEKLFF.

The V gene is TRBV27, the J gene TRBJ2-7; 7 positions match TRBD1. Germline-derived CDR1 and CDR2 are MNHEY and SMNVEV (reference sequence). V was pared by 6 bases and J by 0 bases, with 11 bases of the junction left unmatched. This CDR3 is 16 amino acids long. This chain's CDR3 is CASRAWGTESSYEQYF. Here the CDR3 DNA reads TGTGCCAGCAGAGCTTGGGGGACAGAGAGCTCCTACGAGCAGTACTTC.

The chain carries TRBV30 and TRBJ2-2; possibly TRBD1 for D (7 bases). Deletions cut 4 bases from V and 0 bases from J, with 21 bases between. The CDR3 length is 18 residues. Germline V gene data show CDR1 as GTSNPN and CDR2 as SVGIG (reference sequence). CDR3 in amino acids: CAWKGGQWSYPNTGELFF. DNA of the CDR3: TGTGCCTGGAAGGGGGGACAGTGGTCTTACCCGAACACCGGGGAGCTGTTTTTT.

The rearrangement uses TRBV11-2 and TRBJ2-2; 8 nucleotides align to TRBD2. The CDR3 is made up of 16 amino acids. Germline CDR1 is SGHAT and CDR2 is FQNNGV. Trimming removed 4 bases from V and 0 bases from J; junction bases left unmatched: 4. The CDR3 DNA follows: TGTGCCAGCAGCTCCTCGACTAGCGCGAACACCGGGGAGCTGTTTTTT. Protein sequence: CASSSSTSANTGELFF.

The CDR3 reads CASSPGFPNTGELFF. The CDR3 DNA is TGTGCCAGCAGCCCCGGTTTTCCGAACACCGGGGAGCTGTTTTTT. The V call is TRBV7-2, the J call TRBJ2-2; D not certain. Germline V gives CDR1 SGHTA, CDR2 FQGNSA. V lost 5 bases to trimming and J lost 0 bases, with 10 bases between them. The CDR3 covers 15 residues.

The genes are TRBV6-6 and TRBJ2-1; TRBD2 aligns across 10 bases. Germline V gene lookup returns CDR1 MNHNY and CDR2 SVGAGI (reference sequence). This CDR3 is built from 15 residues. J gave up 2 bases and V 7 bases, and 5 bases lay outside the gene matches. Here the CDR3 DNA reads TGTGCCAGCAAACCGGGACTAGCGCCCTACAATGAGCAGTTCTTC. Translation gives CASKPGLAPYNEQFF.